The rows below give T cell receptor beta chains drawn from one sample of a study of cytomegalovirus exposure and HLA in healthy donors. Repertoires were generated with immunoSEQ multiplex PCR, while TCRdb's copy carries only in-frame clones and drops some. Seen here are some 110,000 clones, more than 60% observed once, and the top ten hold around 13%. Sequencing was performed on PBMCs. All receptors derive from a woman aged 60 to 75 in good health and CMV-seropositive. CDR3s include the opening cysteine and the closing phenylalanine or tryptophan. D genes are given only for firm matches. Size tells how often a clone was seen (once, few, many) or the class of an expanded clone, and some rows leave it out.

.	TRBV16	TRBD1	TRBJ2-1	TGTGCCAGCAGCCAACGGGACAGGGGGCTTATTGGTGAGCAGTTCTTC	CASSQRDRGLIGEQFF
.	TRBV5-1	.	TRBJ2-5	TGCGCCAGCAGCTTGGAGGGGGGGGCAGGGGAGACCCAGTACTTC	CASSLEGGAGETQYF
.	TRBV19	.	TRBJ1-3	TGTGCCAGTAGTCGAGGCAACTCTGGAAACACCATATATTTT	CASSRGNSGNTIYF
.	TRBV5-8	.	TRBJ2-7	TGTGCCAGCATTAACAGGGCCTACGAGCAGTACTTC	CASINRAYEQYF
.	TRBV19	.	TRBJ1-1	TGTGCCAGTAGTTTCCACCAGGGGCAGGACACTGAAGCTTTCTTT	CASSFHQGQDTEAFF
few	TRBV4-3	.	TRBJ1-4	TGCGCCAGCAGCCTGGGCCTTGGGGCTGAAAAACTGTTTTTT	CASSLGLGAEKLFF
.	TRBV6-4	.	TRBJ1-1	TGTGCCAGCAGCAGTACGACAGGAGGTAGAAATGAAGCTTTCTTT	CASSSTTGGRNEAFF
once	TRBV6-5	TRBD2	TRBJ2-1	TGTGCCAGCAGTGTTCCGGGGGGAAATGAGCAGTTCTTC	CASSVPGGNEQFF
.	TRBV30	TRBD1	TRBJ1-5	TGTGCCTGGGCCGGGACAGGGGTGCGGCCCCAGCATTTT	CAWAGTGVRPQHF
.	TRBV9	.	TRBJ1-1	TGTGCCAGCAGCGAGACACCTATGAACGCTGAAGCTTTCTTT	CASSETPMNAEAFF
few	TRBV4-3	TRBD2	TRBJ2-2	TGCGCCAGCAGCCAAGACCCCCCTAGCGGATCACGCGCGAACACCGGGGAGCTGTTTTTT	CASSQDPPSGSRANTGELFF
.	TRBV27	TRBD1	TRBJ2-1	TGTGCCAGCAGTTTATCCTTGGGACAGGGGGCCTACAATGAGCAGTTCTTC	CASSLSLGQGAYNEQFF
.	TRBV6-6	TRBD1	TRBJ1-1	TGTGCCAGCAGTCGACAGGGTGGGATGCCTGAAGCTTTCTTT	CASSRQGGMPEAFF
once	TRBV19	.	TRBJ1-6	TGTGCCAGTAGTGGCGGATCCAATAATTCACCCCTCCACTTT	CASSGGSNNSPLHF
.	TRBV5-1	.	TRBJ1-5	TGCGCCAGCAGCTTGGGAGTCAATCAGCCCCAGCATTTT	CASSLGVNQPQHF
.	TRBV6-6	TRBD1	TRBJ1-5	TGTGCCAGCAGTTACGGACAGGCACCCCGGAATCAGCCCCAGCATTTT	CASSYGQAPRNQPQHF
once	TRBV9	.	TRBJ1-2	TGTGCCAGCAGCCCTGGAGACTATGGCTACACCTTC	CASSPGDYGYTF
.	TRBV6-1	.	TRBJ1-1	TGTGCCAGCAGTGAAAGGGGACTATCTGAAGCTTTCTTT	CASSERGLSEAFF